This T cell receptor (beta chain) was observed in a study of shared clonotypes between healthy human individuals. Study results and limitations: The researchers took only blood, and tissue repertoires probably look different.

CDR3 size: 15 residues. After removal of 4 bases from V and 4 bases from J, the junction contained 8 bases not matched to a gene. CDR1 is SGHDT and CDR2 is YYEEEE in the germline V gene. With regard to this clone: Antigen unknown.

Data came from immunoSEQ multiplex PCR; TCRdb stores just in-frame clones and leaves some out. The repertoire has fewer than 650,000 clones, about 80% of them found once; the top ten carry 9.5% to 15%. The genes are TRBV5-6 and TRBJ2-7, with 10 bases fitting TRBD1. The sequencing input was PBMCs. The clonotype was recovered from a woman aged 40 to 49 in good health. Some clones in this sample may be carry-over from other donors' samples. DNA for the CDR3: TGTGCCAGCAGCGCTGACAGGGGGCGCATGTACGAGCAGTACTTC. Amino acids: CASSADRGRMYEQYF. Using reference TRBV5-6 and TRBJ2-7 for the parts outside the CDR3, the full variable domain is DAGVTQSPTHLIKTRGQQVTLRCSPKSGHDTVSWYQQALGQGPQFIFQYYEEEERQRGNFPDRFSGHQFPNYSSELNVNALLLGDSALYLCASSADRGRMYEQYFGPGTRLTVT.